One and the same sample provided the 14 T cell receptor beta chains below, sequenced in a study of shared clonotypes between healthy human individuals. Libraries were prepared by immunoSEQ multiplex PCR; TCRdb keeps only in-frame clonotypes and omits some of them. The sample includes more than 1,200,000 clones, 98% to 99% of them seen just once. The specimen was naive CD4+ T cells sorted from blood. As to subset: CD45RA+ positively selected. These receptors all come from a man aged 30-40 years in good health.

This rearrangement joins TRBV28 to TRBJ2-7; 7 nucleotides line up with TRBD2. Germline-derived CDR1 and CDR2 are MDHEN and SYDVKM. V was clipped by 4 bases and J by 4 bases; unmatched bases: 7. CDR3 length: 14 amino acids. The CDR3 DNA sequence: TGTGCCAGCAGTTACGCCCGGGGAGGGTACGAGCAGTACTTC. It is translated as CASSYARGGYEQYF.

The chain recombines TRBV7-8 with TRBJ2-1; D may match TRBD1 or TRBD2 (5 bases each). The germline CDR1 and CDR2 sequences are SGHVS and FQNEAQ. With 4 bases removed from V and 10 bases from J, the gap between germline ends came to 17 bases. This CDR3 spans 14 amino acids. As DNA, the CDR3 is TGTGCCAGCAGCTACCGGGACGGAGCCCCCGAGCAGTTCTTC. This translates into CASSYRDGAPEQFF.

The CDR3 here is CASSYQGYNEQFF. The CDR3, as DNA: TGTGCCAGCAGCTACCAGGGTTACAATGAGCAGTTCTTC. The rearrangement joins TRBV5-5 to TRBJ2-1; D is perhaps TRBD1 (5 bases). This CDR3 is built from 13 residues. V was clipped by 3 bases and J by 4 bases, with 8 bases between them. Germline loops: CDR1 SGHKS, CDR2 YYEKEE (reference sequence).

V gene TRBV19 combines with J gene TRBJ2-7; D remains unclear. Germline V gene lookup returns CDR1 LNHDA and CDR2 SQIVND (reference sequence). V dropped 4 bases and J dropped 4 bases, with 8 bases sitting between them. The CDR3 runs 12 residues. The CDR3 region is CASSRTQYEQYF. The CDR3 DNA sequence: TGTGCCAGTAGTAGGACGCAGTACGAGCAGTACTTC.

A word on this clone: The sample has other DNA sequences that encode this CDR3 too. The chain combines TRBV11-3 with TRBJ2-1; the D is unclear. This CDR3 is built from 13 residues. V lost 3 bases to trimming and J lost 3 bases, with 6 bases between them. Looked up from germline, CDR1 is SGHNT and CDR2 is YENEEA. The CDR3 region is CASSFDNYNEQFF. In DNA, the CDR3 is TGTGCCAGCAGCTTCGACAACTACAATGAGCAGTTCTTC.

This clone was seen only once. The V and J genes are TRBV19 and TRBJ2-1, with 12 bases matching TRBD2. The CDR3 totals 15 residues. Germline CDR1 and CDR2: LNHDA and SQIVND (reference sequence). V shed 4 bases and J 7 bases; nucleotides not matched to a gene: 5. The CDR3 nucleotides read TGTGCCAGTAGTACACTAGCGGGAGGTGGAAATGAGCAGTTCTTC. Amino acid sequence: CASSTLAGGGNEQFF.

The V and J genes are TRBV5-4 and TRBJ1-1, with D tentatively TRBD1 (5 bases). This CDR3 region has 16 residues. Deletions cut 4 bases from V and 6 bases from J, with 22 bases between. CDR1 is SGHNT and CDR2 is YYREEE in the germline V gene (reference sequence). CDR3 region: CASSQYFELGVAEAFF. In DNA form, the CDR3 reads TGTGCCAGCAGCCAGTACTTCGAGCTGGGGGTCGCTGAAGCTTTCTTT.

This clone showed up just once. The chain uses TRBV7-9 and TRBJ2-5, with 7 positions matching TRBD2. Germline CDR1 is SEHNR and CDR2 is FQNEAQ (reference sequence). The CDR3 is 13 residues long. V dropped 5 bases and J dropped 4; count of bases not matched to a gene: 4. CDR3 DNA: TGTGCCAGCAGCCAAATAGCGGGAGAGACCCAGTACTTC. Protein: CASSQIAGETQYF.

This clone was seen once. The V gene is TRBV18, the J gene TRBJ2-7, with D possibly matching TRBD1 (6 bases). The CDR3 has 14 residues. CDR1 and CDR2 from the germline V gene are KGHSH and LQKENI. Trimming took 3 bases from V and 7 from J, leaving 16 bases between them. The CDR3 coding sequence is TGTGCCAGCTCACCTACTGGACAGCCCATTGAGCAGTACTTC. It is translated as CASSPTGQPIEQYF.

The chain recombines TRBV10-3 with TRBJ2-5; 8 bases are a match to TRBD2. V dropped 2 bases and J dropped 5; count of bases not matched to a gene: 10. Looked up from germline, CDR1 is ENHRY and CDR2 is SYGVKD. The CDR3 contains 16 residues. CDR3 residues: CAISEPGTRGRETQYF. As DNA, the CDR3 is TGTGCCATCAGTGAGCCGGGGACTAGGGGACGGGAGACCCAGTACTTC.

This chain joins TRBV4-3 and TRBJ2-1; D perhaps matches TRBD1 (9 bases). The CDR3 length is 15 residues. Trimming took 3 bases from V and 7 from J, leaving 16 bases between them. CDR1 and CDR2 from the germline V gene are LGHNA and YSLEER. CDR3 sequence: CASSQGQGLDNEQFF. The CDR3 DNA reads TGCGCCAGCAGCCAGGGACAGGGACTAGATAATGAGCAGTTCTTC.

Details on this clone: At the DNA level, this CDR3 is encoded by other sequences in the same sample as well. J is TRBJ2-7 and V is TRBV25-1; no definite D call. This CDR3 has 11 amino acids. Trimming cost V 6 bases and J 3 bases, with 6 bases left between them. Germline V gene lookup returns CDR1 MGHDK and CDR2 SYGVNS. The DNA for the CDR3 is TGTGCCAGCAGCGCATACTACGAGCAGTACTTC. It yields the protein CASSAYYEQYF.

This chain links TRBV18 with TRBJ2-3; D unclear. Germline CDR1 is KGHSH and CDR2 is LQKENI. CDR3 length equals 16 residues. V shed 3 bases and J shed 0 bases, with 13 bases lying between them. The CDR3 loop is CASSPAGTISTDTQYF. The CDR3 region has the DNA TGTGCCAGCTCACCCGCCGGAACTATAAGCACAGATACGCAGTATTTT. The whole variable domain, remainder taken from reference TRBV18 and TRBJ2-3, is NAGVMQNPRHLVRRRGQEARLRCSPMKGHSHVYWYRQLPEEGLKFMVYLQKENIIDESGMPKERFSAEFPKEGPSILRIQQVVRGDSAAYFCASSPAGTISTDTQYFGPGTRLTVL.

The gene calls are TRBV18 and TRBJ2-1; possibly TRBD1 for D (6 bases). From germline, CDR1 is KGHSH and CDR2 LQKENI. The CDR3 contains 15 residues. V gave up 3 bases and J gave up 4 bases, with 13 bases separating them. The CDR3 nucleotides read TGTGCCAGCTCACCTCAAGCAGGGGTGTACAATGAGCAGTTCTTC. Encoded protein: CASSPQAGVYNEQFF.